This entry describes one T cell receptor beta chain. The CDR3 has 19 residues. Germline CDR1 is SGHRS and CDR2 is YFSETQ. With V trimmed by 4 bases and J by 6 bases, 17 bases remained unmatched. The entry originates in a study of technical replicates of blood from a few donors. Only in-frame clones appear in the TCRdb table, and some are missing; sequencing was by immunoSEQ multiplex PCR. Found here are 70,000 to 80,000 clones, 91% of them singletons; the top ten hold roughly 0.4%. The chain uses TRBV5-1 and TRBJ1-6; 9 nucleotides agree with TRBD1. The sequencing sample was made of T cells isolated from PBMCs. The receptor comes from a human donor in good health. Some clones in this sample may be carry-over from other donors' samples. For the CDR3, the DNA is TGCGCCAGCAGCACGTTACCTCCGGGACAGGGAAGTGGTAATTCACCCCTCCACTTT. Residues: CASSTLPPGQGSGNSPLHF.